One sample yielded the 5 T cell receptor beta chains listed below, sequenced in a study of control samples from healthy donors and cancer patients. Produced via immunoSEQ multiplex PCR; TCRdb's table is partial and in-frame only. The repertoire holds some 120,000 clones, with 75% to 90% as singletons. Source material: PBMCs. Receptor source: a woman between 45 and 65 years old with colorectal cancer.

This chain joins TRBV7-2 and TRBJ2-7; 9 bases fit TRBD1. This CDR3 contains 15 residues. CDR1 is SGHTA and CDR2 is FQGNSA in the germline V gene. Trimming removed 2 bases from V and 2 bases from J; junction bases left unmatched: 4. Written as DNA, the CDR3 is TGTGCCAGCAGCTTAACTACAGGGGGCCCCTACGAGCAGTACTTC. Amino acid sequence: CASSLTTGGPYEQYF.

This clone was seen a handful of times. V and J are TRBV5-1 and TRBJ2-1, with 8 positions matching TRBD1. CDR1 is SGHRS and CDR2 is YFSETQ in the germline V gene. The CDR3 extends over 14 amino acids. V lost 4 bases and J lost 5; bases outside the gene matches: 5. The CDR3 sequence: CASSVTGAHNEQFF. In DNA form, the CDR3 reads TGCGCCAGCAGCGTGACAGGGGCACACAATGAGCAGTTCTTC.

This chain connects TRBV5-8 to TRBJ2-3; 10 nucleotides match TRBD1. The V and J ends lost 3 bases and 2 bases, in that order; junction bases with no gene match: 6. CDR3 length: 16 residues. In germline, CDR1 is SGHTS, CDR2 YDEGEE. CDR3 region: CASSSGQGVNTDTQYF. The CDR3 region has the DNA TGTGCCAGCAGCTCCGGACAGGGGGTGAACACAGATACGCAGTATTTT.

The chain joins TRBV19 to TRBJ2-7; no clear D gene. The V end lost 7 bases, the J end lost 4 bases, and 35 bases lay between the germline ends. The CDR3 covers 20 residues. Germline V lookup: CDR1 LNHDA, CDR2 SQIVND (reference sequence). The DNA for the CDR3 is TGTGCCAGTATTGAACCCCCGGGCTCCCCTCTCCTCCCTGTCGCTTACGAGCAGTACTTC. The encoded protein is CASIEPPGSPLLPVAYEQYF.

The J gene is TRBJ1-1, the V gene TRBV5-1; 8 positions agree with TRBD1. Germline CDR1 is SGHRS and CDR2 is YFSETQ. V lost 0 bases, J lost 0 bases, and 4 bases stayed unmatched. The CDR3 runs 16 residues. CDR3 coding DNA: TGCGCCAGCAGCTTGGTAACAGGGGGATTGAACACTGAAGCTTTCTTT. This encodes CASSLVTGGLNTEAFF.